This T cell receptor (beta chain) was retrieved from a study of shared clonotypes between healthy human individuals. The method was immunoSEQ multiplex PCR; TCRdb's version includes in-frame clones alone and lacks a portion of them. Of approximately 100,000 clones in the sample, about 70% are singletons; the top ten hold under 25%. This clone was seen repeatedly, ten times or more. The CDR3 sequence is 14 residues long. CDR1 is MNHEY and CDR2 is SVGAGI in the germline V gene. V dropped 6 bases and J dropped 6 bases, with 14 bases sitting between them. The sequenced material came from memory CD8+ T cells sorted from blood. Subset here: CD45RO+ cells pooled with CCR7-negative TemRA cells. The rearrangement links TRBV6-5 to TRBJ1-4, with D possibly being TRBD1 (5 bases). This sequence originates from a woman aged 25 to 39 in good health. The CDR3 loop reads CASRSEGMDEKLFF. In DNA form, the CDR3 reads TGTGCCAGCAGGTCGGAGGGGATGGATGAAAAACTGTTTTTT.